The 8 T cell receptor beta chains below were found in one sample sequenced in a study of beta chain features in type 1 diabetes. Of the isolated RNA, all was reverse transcribed, and so the sequenced material was expressed TCRB transcripts. Profiling relied on immunoSEQ multiplex PCR, and the TCRdb table lists in-frame clones only, not all of them. The sample contains over 700,000 clones, about a sixth of which appear only once. Sequencing was performed on naive CD4+ T cells from blood. These receptors originate from a young woman in good health.

The sample holds a few counts of this clone. V is TRBV29-1 and J is TRBJ2-7; D gene uncertain. CDR3 size: 13 residues. Per germline, CDR1 SQVTM and CDR2 ANQGSEA. Trimming cost V 4 bases and J 3 bases, with 13 bases left between them. This CDR3 reads CSVGGRVVYEQYF. The CDR3 bases are TGCAGCGTTGGTGGTAGGGTAGTCTACGAGCAGTACTTC.

This clone was seen a handful of times. DNA of the CDR3: TGTGCCAGCAGTTTTGCGGGGGGCGTTATAATTCGAAACAATGAGCAGTTCTTC. Translated: CASSFAGGVIIRNNEQFF. The chain joins TRBV28 to TRBJ2-1; 8 bases are shared with TRBD2. The CDR3 totals 18 residues. Germline-derived CDR1 and CDR2 are MDHEN and SYDVKM. Trimming took 3 bases from V and 5 from J; bases not matched to a gene: 15.

The chain is built from TRBV15 and TRBJ2-1; D tentatively reads TRBD1 or TRBD2 (5 bases each). V lost 1 base and J lost 5, with 21 bases in between. There are 18 residues in the CDR3. Germline V lookup: CDR1 LNHNV, CDR2 YYDKDF (reference sequence). As DNA, the CDR3 is TGTGCCACCAGCAGAGTGGGCGAATGGCGTCGGGGACACAATGAGCAGTTCTTC. It is translated as CATSRVGEWRRGHNEQFF.

This chain uses TRBV11-2 with TRBJ2-4; D may correspond to TRBD1 or TRBD2 (6 bases each). V lost 4 bases, J lost 8 bases, and 15 bases lay in between. This CDR3 is 14 amino acids long. The germline CDR1 and CDR2 sequences are SGHAT and FQNNGV. In nucleotides, the CDR3 is TGTGCCAGCAGCTGGCCGGGGGCGGAGGACATTCAGTACTTC. This codes for CASSWPGAEDIQYF.

Concerning this clone itself: Germline is not matched at one junction end, which may reflect a read error. The gene calls are TRBV2 and TRBJ2-1; D uncertain. CDR3 length: 11 residues. The V gene's germline CDR1 is SNHLY and CDR2 FYNNEI. The CDR3 region is CASSEVNKQFF. For the CDR3, the DNA is TGTGCCAGCAGTGAGGTCAATAAGCAGTTCTTC.

The rearrangement joins TRBV4-2 to TRBJ2-1; 7 bases fit TRBD2. J was trimmed by 8 bases and V by 4 bases; bases with no gene match: 14. Germline V lookup: CDR1 LGHNA, CDR2 YNFKEQ. The CDR3 spans 16 residues. CDR3 sequence (DNA): TGTGCCAGCAGCCGCCTACGGGGGGAGGGCCTCGATGAGCAGTTCTTC. As protein: CASSRLRGEGLDEQFF.

The chain uses TRBV2 and TRBJ2-1, with TRBD2 identical over 8 bases. This CDR3 has 16 residues. The ends lost 6 bases at V and 3 bases at J; junction bases unmatched: 10. Germline assignment: CDR1 SNHLY and CDR2 FYNNEI. CDR3 protein: CASRVATSGLYNEQFF. CDR3 nucleotides: TGTGCCAGCAGAGTTGCTACTAGCGGTCTCTACAATGAGCAGTTCTTC.

This clone has more than one count but fewer than ten. The chain recombines TRBV4-3 with TRBJ2-1, with 9 positions matching TRBD1. The CDR3 totals 17 residues. Germline values: CDR1 LGHNA, CDR2 YSLEER. The V segment lost 3 bases and the J segment 1 base; nucleotides outside the gene matches: 7. CDR3 DNA: TGCGCCAGCAGCCAGGCGAGGACAGGGGCTTCCTACAATGAGCAGTTCTTC. Amino acids: CASSQARTGASYNEQFF.